This T cell receptor (beta chain) derives from a study of blood T cell repertoires in COVID-19. Across the whole study: Whether acute or convalescent, the COVID-19 samples came from the United States, Italy and Spain. In each case, the material was cDNA or gDNA derived from T cells, B-cell-depleted T cells, or PBMCs.

Concerning this clone: The sample has other DNA sequences that encode this CDR3 too.

Original processing notes: Amplifying reference gene primers gave estimates of nucleated cell counts. TCRdb keeps only in-frame clones here, not all; method: immunoSEQ multiplex PCR. The V and J calls and clone size are taken from that table; D and trimming were inferred from the DNA. The data hold tens of thousands of clones, with roughly 82% observed a single time. Germline CDR1 is SGHRS and CDR2 is YFSETQ. The CDR3 totals 15 residues. V lost 5 bases and J lost 1; bases outside the gene matches: 3. Material: peripheral blood. This rearrangement joins TRBV5-1 to TRBJ2-5, with TRBD2 matching 12 bases. This sequence originates from a woman aged 80 or older with acute or convalescent COVID-19. Here the CDR3 reads CASSLAGGPQETQYF. The CDR3 DNA reads TGCGCCAGCAGTCTAGCGGGGGGGCCCCAAGAGACCCAGTACTTC.